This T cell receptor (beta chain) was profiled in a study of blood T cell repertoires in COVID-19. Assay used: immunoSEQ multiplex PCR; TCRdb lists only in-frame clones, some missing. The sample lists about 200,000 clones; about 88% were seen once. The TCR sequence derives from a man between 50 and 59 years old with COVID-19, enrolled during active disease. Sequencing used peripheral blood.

CDR3 protein: CASNLGGNEQFF. The CDR3 DNA follows: TGTGCCAGTAACCTGGGGGGCAATGAGCAGTTCTTC. The gene calls are TRBV19 and TRBJ2-1; a weak D match, TRBD2 (6 bases). In germline, CDR1 is LNHDA, CDR2 SQIVND (reference sequence). The CDR3 loop spans 12 amino acids. V dropped 7 bases and J dropped 6 bases, with 10 bases sitting between them.